The T cell receptor (beta chain) described here comes from a study of blood T cells in healthy people across ages. With a J-beta primer mix and a sample-barcoded 5' primer, a second PCR ran roughly 6 to 12 cycles. TCRdb re-called the 5' RACE reads with MiXCR, one entry per CDR3 protein. The sample yields under 1,000,000 distinct CDR3 sequences, 35% to 60% seen once. This clonotype was detected only a few times. Its antigen remains unknown. Caucasian, healthy and from Russia, the donors were aged between about 6 and 90. The study isolated at least 6.5 million PBMCs from each sample. Findings and limits, study-wide: The study lacked donor CMV status, which possibly confounded expanded clonotype changes. The lack of PBMC sorting stopped any conclusive naive versus antigen-experienced comparison.

V lost 5 bases and J lost 4, with 14 bases in between. The CDR3 extends over 13 amino acids. Germline V gene sequence: CDR1 DFQATT, CDR2 SNEGSKA (reference sequence). Sequencing used blood. This clonotype was sampled from a man of 80 years or more in good health. The V gene is TRBV20-1, the J gene TRBJ1-1; TRBD1 is a possible D gene (5 bases). CDR3 region: CSAFHGGATEAFF. The CDR3 DNA is TGCAGTGCTTTCCATGGGGGTGCCACTGAAGCTTTCTTT.